A selection of T cell receptor beta chains follows, all from one sample in a study of shared clonotypes between healthy human individuals. TCRdb keeps only in-frame clones here, not all; method: immunoSEQ multiplex PCR. This sample has about 700,000 clones; 92% occur once, and the top ten carry nearly 25%. The sequenced material came from naive CD8+ T cells sorted from blood. The receptors stem from a man in his thirties or forties in good health. CDR3s include the opening cysteine and the closing phenylalanine or tryptophan. The D gene is left open where the match is weak. Expanded clones are given a class, and other clones once, few, many or no size at all.

TRBJ2-2 | . | . | TRBV29-1 | CSVERSNTGELFF | TGCAGCGTTGAACGTTCAAACACCGGGGAGCTGTTTTTT
TRBJ2-1 | . | TRBD2 | TRBV27 | CASSPGTSGGNEQFF | TGTGCCAGCAGTCCCGGGACTAGCGGGGGCAATGAGCAGTTCTTC
TRBJ2-7 | . | . | TRBV6-6 | CASKTYNEQYF | TGTGCCAGCAAAACATACAACGAGCAGTACTTC
TRBJ2-2 | . | . | TRBV28 | CASSFGAGELFF | .
TRBJ2-1 | . | . | TRBV19 | CASSISRMDYNEQFF | TGTGCCAGTAGTATCTCGCGGATGGACTACAATGAGCAGTTCTTC
TRBJ2-7 | once | . | TRBV10-3 | CAISKSQGLSYEQYF | TGTGCCATCAGTAAGTCACAGGGCCTATCCTACGAGCAGTACTTC
TRBJ2-3 | . | . | TRBV10-3 | CAISESKVLGTDTQYF | TGTGCCATCAGTGAGTCGAAGGTGTTAGGGACAGATACGCAGTATTTT
TRBJ2-7 | . | TRBD1 | TRBV19 | CASSIDLRGPKYEQYF | TGTGCCAGTAGTATAGACCTTAGGGGGCCAAAATACGAGCAGTACTTC
TRBJ2-2 | . | . | TRBV9 | CASSPPVSDGELFF | TGTGCCAGCAGCCCACCCGTCTCGGACGGGGAGCTGTTTTTT
TRBJ2-5 | . | . | TRBV28 | CASSSPSSPPETQYF | TGTGCCAGCAGTTCCCCCTCGAGCCCCCCAGAGACCCAGTACTTC
TRBJ2-7 | . | TRBD2 | TRBV27 | CASSTGLAGASYEQYF | TGTGCCAGCAGTACAGGCCTAGCGGGAGCTTCGTACGAGCAGTACTTC
TRBJ2-4 | . | . | TRBV5-1 | CASRTRDSTLAKNIQYF | TGCGCCAGCAGGACTAGGGACAGCACGTTAGCCAAAAACATTCAGTACTTC
TRBJ2-3 | . | TRBD1 | TRBV15 | CATSRPGQDPTSTDTQYF | TGTGCCACCAGCAGGCCAGGACAGGATCCTACTAGCACAGATACGCAGTATTTT
TRBJ2-1 | . | TRBD1 | TRBV10-3 | CATMPGTVSYNEQFF | TGTGCCACAATGCCAGGGACAGTATCCTACAATGAGCAGTTCTTC
TRBJ1-2 | . | . | TRBV2 | CASTLGHSYGYTF | TGTGCCAGCACTCTGGGACACAGCTATGGCTACACCTTC
TRBJ2-5 | . | . | TRBV6-5 | CASSYDQETQYF | TGTGCCAGCAGTTACGACCAAGAGACCCAGTACTTC
TRBJ2-7 | few | . | TRBV27 | CASSYQSSYEQYF | TGTGCCAGCAGTTATCAGAGCTCCTACGAGCAGTACTTC
TRBJ2-1 | . | . | TRBV29-1 | CSVEWSAGNEQFF | TGCAGCGTTGAATGGTCGGCGGGAAATGAGCAGTTCTTC
TRBJ2-1 | . | TRBD2 | TRBV7-6 | CASSLELAGGHNEQFF | TGTGCCAGCAGCTTAGAACTAGCGGGAGGACACAATGAGCAGTTCTTC
TRBJ1-4 | . | . | TRBV5-5 | CASSLEEGALEKLFF | TGTGCCAGCAGCCTAGAAGAAGGGGCGCTTGAAAAACTGTTTTTT
TRBJ1-2 | once | . | TRBV28 | CASSSRDRGIRYTF | TGTGCCAGCAGCTCCCGGGACCGGGGCATTCGCTACACCTTC
TRBJ2-5 | . | . | TRBV5-4 | CASKLDSQETQYF | TGTGCCAGCAAGCTGGACAGCCAAGAGACCCAGTACTTC
TRBJ2-7 | . | . | TRBV29-1 | CSVEARTVESYEQYF | TGCAGCGTTGAAGCTAGGACTGTCGAGTCCTACGAGCAGTACTTC
TRBJ2-1 | . | . | TRBV7-2 | CASSSHIYNEQFF | TGTGCCAGCAGCTCCCACATTTACAATGAGCAGTTCTTC
TRBJ2-1 | . | TRBD2 | TRBV19 | CASSILAGAFNEQFF | TGTGCCAGTAGTATATTAGCGGGAGCTTTTAATGAGCAGTTCTTC
TRBJ2-3 | once | . | TRBV9 | CASSVQRSSTDTQYF | TGTGCCAGCAGCGTACAGCGGTCTAGCACAGATACGCAGTATTTT
TRBJ2-5 | . | TRBD1 | TRBV12-5 | CASGFGQGLWDQETQYF | TGTGCTAGTGGTTTCGGACAGGGGCTTTGGGATCAAGAGACCCAGTACTTC
TRBJ2-1 | . | TRBD1 | TRBV27 | CASSDRGNNEQFF | TGTGCCAGCAGTGACAGGGGAAACAATGAGCAGTTCTTC
TRBJ2-6 | . | . | TRBV28 | CASSFVAPFSGANVLTF | TGTGCCAGCAGTTTCGTGGCGCCTTTCTCTGGGGCCAACGTCCTGACTTTC
TRBJ2-2 | . | TRBD1 | TRBV5-1 | CASSLYAGTGSTGELFF | TGCGCCAGCAGCTTGTACGCCGGGACAGGGTCCACCGGGGAGCTGTTTTTT
TRBJ2-5 | . | TRBD2 | TRBV14 | CASSARASGRRETQYF | TGTGCCAGCAGCGCCCGGGCTAGCGGGAGGAGGGAGACCCAGTACTTC
TRBJ1-3 | . | . | TRBV6-1 | CASPASGNTIYF | TGTGCCAGTCCCGCCTCTGGAAACACCATATATTTT
TRBJ2-7 | . | TRBD2 | TRBV7-9 | CASSSPGLAGKSWEQYF | TGTGCCAGCAGCTCCCCGGGACTAGCGGGTAAGAGTTGGGAGCAGTACTTC
TRBJ2-7 | . | TRBD2 | TRBV27 | CASSPTSGEYEQYF | TGTGCCAGCTCCCCGACTAGCGGGGAGTACGAGCAGTACTTC
TRBJ1-3 | . | . | TRBV27 | CASRQQGPGNTIYF | TGTGCCAGCAGGCAACAGGGACCTGGAAACACCATATATTTT
TRBJ2-1 | . | TRBD1 | TRBV28 | CASSRNRGYAYNEQFF | TGTGCCAGCAGCAGAAACAGGGGGTATGCCTACAATGAGCAGTTCTTC
TRBJ2-1 | . | . | TRBV7-9 | CASSSWDAYNEQFF | TGTGCCAGCAGCTCATGGGACGCCTACAATGAGCAGTTCTTC
TRBJ2-7 | once | . | TRBV6-5 | CASSPSGRGYEQYF | TGTGCCAGCAGTCCCTCCGGGAGAGGTTACGAGCAGTACTTC
TRBJ2-1 | . | TRBD2 | TRBV11-3 | CASSYEPDSGVNEQFF | TGTGCCAGCAGCTACGAGCCAGATAGCGGGGTTAATGAGCAGTTCTTC
TRBJ2-5 | . | TRBD1 | TRBV11-2 | CASNGQGQQETQYF | TGTGCCAGCAACGGACAGGGGCAACAAGAGACCCAGTACTTC
TRBJ1-1 | few | . | TRBV25-1 | CASSDGGYGEAFF | TGTGCCAGCAGTGACGGAGGGTATGGTGAAGCTTTCTTT
TRBJ2-5 | . | TRBD1 | TRBV6-1 | CASSEDRGQETQYF | TGTGCCAGCAGTGAGGACAGGGGTCAAGAGACCCAGTACTTC
TRBJ2-7 | . | . | TRBV27 | CASSLLSRGAAYEQYF | TGTGCCAGCAGTTTATTATCTAGGGGGGCCGCCTACGAGCAGTACTTC
TRBJ2-1 | . | . | TRBV28 | CASSFFSREKGMNEQFF | TGTGCCAGCAGTTTTTTCTCGAGGGAGAAGGGTATGAATGAGCAGTTCTTC
TRBJ2-7 | . | . | TRBV11-3 | CASSPRHSYEQYF | TGTGCCAGCAGCCCTAGGCACTCCTACGAGCAGTACTTC
TRBJ2-3 | . | TRBD1 | TRBV14 | CASSQDPNRGLQDTQYF | TGTGCCAGCAGCCAAGATCCGAACAGGGGGCTTCAAGATACGCAGTATTTT
TRBJ2-5 | . | . | TRBV19 | CASSQYRETQYF | TGTGCCAGTAGTCAGTATCGGGAGACCCAGTACTTC
TRBJ1-4 | . | TRBD1 | TRBV4-2 | CASSQDLGQGPLNEKLFF | TGTGCCAGCAGCCAAGACCTAGGACAGGGCCCCCTTAATGAAAAACTGTTTTTT
TRBJ1-1 | . | . | TRBV11-2 | CASSLAGNLNTEAFF | TGTGCCAGCAGCTTAGCCGGGAATCTGAACACTGAAGCTTTCTTT
TRBJ2-7 | . | TRBD2 | TRBV25-1 | CASSDPSGSGYEQYF | TGTGCCAGCAGTGACCCAAGCGGGAGTGGTTACGAGCAGTACTTC
TRBJ2-7 | . | . | TRBV11-2 | CASSFSRAYASHEQYF | TGTGCCAGCAGCTTTTCCCGGGCCTACGCTTCCCACGAGCAGTACTTC
TRBJ2-1 | once | . | TRBV9 | CASSVEGGPSNEQFF | TGTGCCAGCAGCGTAGAGGGGGGCCCGAGCAATGAGCAGTTCTTC
TRBJ2-5 | . | . | TRBV27 | CASSLGSGTQYF | TGTGCCAGCAGCTTAGGGTCCGGGACCCAGTACTTC
TRBJ2-7 | . | TRBD2 | TRBV29-1 | CSVAPVRGEAGGPDRKQTYEQYF | TGCAGCGTTGCCCCTGTGAGGGGGGAGGCGGGAGGGCCTGACAGAAAACAGACATACGAGCAGTACTTC
TRBJ2-1 | . | . | TRBV6-6 | CASRRETGSEQFF | TGTGCCAGCAGACGAGAAACAGGATCTGAGCAGTTCTTC